What follows is one T cell receptor (beta chain) and its context. Its antigen is not identified. This specimen belongs to a study of shared clonotypes between healthy human individuals. The germline gives CDR1 SGHDT, CDR2 YYEEEE. The CDR3 extends over 16 amino acids. Trimming at V came to 4 bases and at J to 6 bases, leaving 13 bases not matched to a gene. Some clones are missing from TCRdb's copy, which holds only in-frame ones; the method was immunoSEQ multiplex PCR. The repertoire holds about 360,000 clones, with around four fifths as singletons. Study outcomes and limitations: Donor clonotype sharing was expected to depend on sequencing depth. Generally, estimated richness proved larger in naive subsets than it did in memory subsets.

Into CD45RA+ naive and CD45RA-negative memory subsets, the CD4+ cells were split. The receptor was isolated from a man aged 25-45 years in good health. The chain couples TRBV5-6 to TRBJ1-5, with 7 bases aligning to TRBD1. The specimen sequenced was memory CD4+ T cells sorted from blood. The sample's subset: CD45RA-negative fraction. CDR3 in DNA: TGTGCCAGCAGCGCCGCAGGGGGTGCGGGGGGTCAGCCCCAGCATTTT. This gives the protein CASSAAGGAGGQPQHF.